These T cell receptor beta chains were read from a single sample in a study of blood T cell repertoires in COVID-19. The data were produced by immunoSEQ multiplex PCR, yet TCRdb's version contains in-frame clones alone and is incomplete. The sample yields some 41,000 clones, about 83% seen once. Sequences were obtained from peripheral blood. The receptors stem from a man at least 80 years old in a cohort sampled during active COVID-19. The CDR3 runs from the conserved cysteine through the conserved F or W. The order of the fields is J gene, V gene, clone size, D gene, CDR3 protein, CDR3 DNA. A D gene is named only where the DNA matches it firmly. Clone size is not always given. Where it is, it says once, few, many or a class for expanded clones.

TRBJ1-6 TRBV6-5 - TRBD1 CASSPTGGPSPLHF TGTGCCAGCAGCCCGACAGGGGGTCCGTCACCCCTCCACTTT
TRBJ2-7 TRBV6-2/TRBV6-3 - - CASSYRDTYEQYF TGTGCCAGCAGTTACCGGGACACCTACGAGCAGTACTTC
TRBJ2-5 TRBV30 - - CAGGRGWTTQETQYF TGTGCCGGGGGCAGGGGTTGGACAACTCAAGAGACCCAGTACTTC
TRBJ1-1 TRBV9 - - CASNRGAGGTEAFF TGTGCCAGCAACCGTGGGGCCGGGGGGACTGAAGCTTTCTTT
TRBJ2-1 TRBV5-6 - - CASSGAGLGGYNEQFF TGTGCCAGCAGCGGAGCCGGGCTGGGGGGCTACAATGAGCAGTTCTTC
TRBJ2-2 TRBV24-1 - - CATSDLRSKEGLNGELFF TGTGCCACCAGTGATTTAAGGTCCAAGGAGGGGCTAAACGGGGAGCTGTTTTTT
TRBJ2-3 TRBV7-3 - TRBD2 CASSLTGGASDTQYF TGTGCCAGCAGCTTAACCGGGGGGGCATCAGATACGCAGTATTTT
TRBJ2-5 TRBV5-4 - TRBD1 CASSLGTGIQETQYF TGTGCCAGCAGCTTAGGGACAGGGATACAAGAGACCCAGTACTTC
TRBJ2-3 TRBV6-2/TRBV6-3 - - CASSSGDRTDTQYF TGTGCCAGCAGTTCCGGAGACCGCACAGATACGCAGTATTTT
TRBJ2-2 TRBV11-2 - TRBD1 CASSKTGVTGELFF TGTGCCAGCAGCAAAACAGGGGTGACCGGGGAGCTGTTTTTT
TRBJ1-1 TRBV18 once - CASSQTENTEAFF TGTGCCAGCTCGCAAACAGAGAACACTGAAGCTTTCTTT
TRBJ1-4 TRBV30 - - CAWSGTAEKLFF TGTGCCTGGAGTGGGACTGCTGAAAAACTGTTTTTT
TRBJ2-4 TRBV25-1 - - CASSEFGVGVAKNIQYF TGTGCCAGCAGTGAATTCGGTGTGGGCGTAGCCAAAAACATTCAGTACTTC
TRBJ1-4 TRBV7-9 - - CASSRTGTTNEKLFF TGTGCCAGCAGCCGCACGGGTACAACTAATGAAAAACTGTTTTTT
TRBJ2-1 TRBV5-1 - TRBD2 CASSILAGGSYNEQFF TGCGCCAGCAGCATATTAGCGGGGGGTTCCTACAATGAGCAGTTCTTC
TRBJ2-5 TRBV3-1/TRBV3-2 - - CASSPTTPPGNLRETQYF TGTGCCAGCAGCCCTACCACCCCTCCAGGCAACCTCCGGGAGACCCAGTACTTC
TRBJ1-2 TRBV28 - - CASSRGGQLIFGYGYTF TGTGCCAGCAGTCGGGGGGGGCAGCTGATATTTGGCTATGGCTACACCTTC
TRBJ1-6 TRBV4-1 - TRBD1 CASSSGRLTGGSSYNSPLHF TGCGCCAGCAGCTCAGGGCGTTTGACAGGGGGCAGCTCCTATAATTCACCCCTCCACTTT
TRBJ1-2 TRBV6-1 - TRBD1 CASSEFLVRRGLDGILTGYTF TGTGCCAGCAGTGAATTTTTGGTCCGGAGGGGGCTTGACGGAATCTTGACTGGCTACACCTTC
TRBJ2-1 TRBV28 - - CASRRGGTYNEQFF TGTGCCAGCAGGCGGGGCGGGACTTACAATGAGCAGTTCTTC
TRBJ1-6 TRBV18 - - CASSPLPGVDNSPLHF TGTGCCAGCTCACCGCTGCCGGGGGTCGATAATTCACCCCTCCACTTT
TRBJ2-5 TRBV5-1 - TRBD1 CASSLDTGEETQYF TGCGCCAGCAGCTTGGATACAGGGGAAGAGACCCAGTACTTC
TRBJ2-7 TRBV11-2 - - CASSLEVGARYEQYF TGTGCCAGCAGCTTAGAGGTGGGGGCGCGGTACGAGCAGTACTTC
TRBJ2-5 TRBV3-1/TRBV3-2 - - CASSQEIAEETQYF TGTGCCAGCAGCCAAGAGATAGCTGAAGAGACCCAGTACTTC
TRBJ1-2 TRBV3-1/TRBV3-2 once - CASSQDSGGRIFTF TGTGCCAGCAGCCAAGATTCGGGGGGGCGTATATTTACCTTC
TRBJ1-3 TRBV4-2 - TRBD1 CASSQPGQGDLGNTIYF TGTGCCAGCAGCCAGCCGGGACAGGGGGATTTGGGAAACACCATATATTTT
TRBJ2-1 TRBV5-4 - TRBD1 CASSRGDRENNEQFF TGTGCCAGCAGCCGCGGGGACAGGGAGAACAATGAGCAGTTCTTC
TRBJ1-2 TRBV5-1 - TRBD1 CASSHSTGDYGYTF TGCGCCAGCAGCCATTCGACAGGGGACTATGGCTACACCTTC
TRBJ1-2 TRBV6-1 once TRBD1 CASIDRGDYGYTF TGTGCCAGCATCGACAGGGGTGACTATGGCTACACCTTC
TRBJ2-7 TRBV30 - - CAWSVTHRSYEQYF TGTGCCTGGAGTGTAACCCACAGATCCTACGAGCAGTACTTC
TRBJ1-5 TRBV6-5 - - CASRAALYTQPQHF TGTGCCAGCAGGGCGGCCCTGTATACTCAGCCCCAGCATTTT
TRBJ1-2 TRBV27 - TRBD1 CATLRQGVNYGYTF TGTGCCACCCTACGACAGGGGGTTAACTATGGCTACACCTTC
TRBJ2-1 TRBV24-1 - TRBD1 CATSDPGGNEQFF TGTGCCACCAGTGACCCAGGGGGCAATGAGCAGTTCTTC
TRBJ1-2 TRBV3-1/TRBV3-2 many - CASSLLRGGPSNYGYTF TGTGCCAGCAGCCTCCTGAGGGGGGGCCCCTCTAACTATGGCTACACCTTC
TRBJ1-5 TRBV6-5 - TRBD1 CASSSRDRGSNQPQHF TGTGCCAGCAGTTCGAGGGACAGGGGGTCCAATCAGCCCCAGCATTTT
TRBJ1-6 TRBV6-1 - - CASSEKGVGTPYNSPLHF TGTGCCAGCAGTGAAAAGGGGGTAGGCACACCGTATAATTCACCCCTCCACTTT
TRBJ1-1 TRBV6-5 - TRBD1 CASSPRDRGNTEAFF TGTGCCAGCAGCCCCCGGGACAGGGGGAACACTGAAGCTTTCTTT
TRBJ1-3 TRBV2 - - CASSVAGNTIYF TGTGCCAGCAGCGTTGCTGGAAACACCATATATTTT
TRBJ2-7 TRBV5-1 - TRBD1 CASSLGTGGGEQYF TGCGCCAGCAGCTTGGGGACAGGGGGCGGCGAGCAGTACTTC
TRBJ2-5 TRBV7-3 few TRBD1 CASSPGQSETQYF TGTGCCAGCAGCCCGGGACAGTCGGAGACCCAGTACTTC
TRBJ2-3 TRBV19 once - CASSSRLVDTQYF TGTGCCAGTAGTTCCCGACTAGTAGATACGCAGTATTTT
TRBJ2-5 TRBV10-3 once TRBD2 CAIRGTSEEQETQYF TGTGCCATCAGGGGGACTAGCGAAGAACAAGAGACCCAGTACTTC
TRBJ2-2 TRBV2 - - CASSITQGRGTGELFF TGTGCCAGCAGTATAACCCAGGGGAGAGGCACCGGGGAGCTGTTTTTT
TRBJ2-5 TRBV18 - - CASSPYLAGQETQYF TGTGCCAGCTCACCATATCTGGCAGGGCAAGAGACCCAGTACTTC
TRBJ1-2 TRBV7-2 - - CASSWATNYGYTF TGTGCCAGCAGCTGGGCTACTAACTATGGCTACACCTTC
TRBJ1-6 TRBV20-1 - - CSASRAGHNSPLHF TGCAGTGCTAGTCGGGCAGGGCATAATTCACCCCTCCACTTT
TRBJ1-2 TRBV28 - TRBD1 CASSFPGPGTGNGYTF TGTGCCAGCAGTTTCCCAGGTCCCGGGACAGGGAATGGCTACACCTTC
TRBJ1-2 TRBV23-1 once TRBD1 CASSRPGQLFNGYTF TGCGCCAGCAGTCGACCGGGACAGCTATTTAATGGCTACACCTTC
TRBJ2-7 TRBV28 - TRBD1 CASRRPGQTYEQYF TGTGCCAGCAGGCGACCGGGACAGACCTACGAGCAGTACTTC
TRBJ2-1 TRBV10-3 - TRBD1 CATMGQGNEQFF TGTGCCACGATGGGACAGGGCAATGAGCAGTTCTTC
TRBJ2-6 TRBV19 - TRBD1 CASSTGTGVSGANVLTF TGTGCCAGTAGCACCGGGACAGGAGTCTCTGGGGCCAACGTCCTGACTTTC
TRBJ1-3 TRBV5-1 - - CASSFSGIGNTIYF TGCGCCAGCAGCTTCTCAGGGATCGGAAACACCATATATTTT